Listed below are T cell receptor beta chains from one sample, sequenced in a study of shared clonotypes between healthy human individuals. Method: immunoSEQ multiplex PCR; TCRdb's copy keeps in-frame clones and lacks some. Counted here are roughly 2.5 million clones, approximately 92% occurring once; the ten biggest clones make up roughly 0.14%. The source material was naive CD4+ T cells sorted from blood. The source is a man aged 18-30 years in good health. CDR3s include the opening cysteine and the closing phenylalanine or tryptophan. The order of the fields is D gene, clone size, J gene, V gene, CDR3 protein, CDR3 DNA. The D gene is left open where the match is weak. Part of the rows lack a size; the others show once, few, many or a class for expanded clones.

- | - | TRBJ2-5 | TRBV11-1 | CASSLEGPYPQETQYF | TGTGCCAGCAGCTTAGAGGGACCCTACCCCCAAGAGACCCAGTACTTC
TRBD1 | - | TRBJ2-3 | TRBV19 | CASSPRDRSTDTQYF | TGTGCCAGTAGTCCCAGGGACAGAAGCACAGATACGCAGTATTTT
- | - | TRBJ2-5 | TRBV28 | CASSIGETQYF | TGTGCCAGCAGCATCGGAGAGACCCAGTACTTC
TRBD1 | - | TRBJ2-7 | TRBV23-1 | CASSQRDSSYEQYF | TGCGCCAGCAGTCAAAGGGACAGTTCCTACGAGCAGTACTTC
TRBD2 | - | TRBJ2-7 | TRBV2 | CASSGGGGRSYEQYF | TGTGCCAGCAGTGGGGGGGGAGGTCGTTCCTACGAGCAGTACTTC
TRBD1 | - | TRBJ1-3 | TRBV6-1 | CASSELAGQMGSGNTIYF | TGTGCCAGCAGTGAACTTGCGGGACAGATGGGCTCTGGAAACACCATATATTTT
- | - | TRBJ2-7 | TRBV28 | CASSQKEGWGYEQYF | TGTGCCAGCAGCCAAAAGGAGGGATGGGGCTACGAGCAGTACTTC
- | - | TRBJ1-1 | TRBV6-5 | CASSYPGVMNTEAFF | TGTGCCAGCAGTTATCCAGGGGTCATGAACACTGAAGCTTTCTTT
- | - | TRBJ2-1 | TRBV2 | CASSVSGTLFYNEQFF | TGTGCCAGCAGCGTATCCGGGACACTCTTCTACAATGAGCAGTTCTTC
TRBD2 | - | TRBJ2-1 | TRBV6-5 | CASRLLAGVKEQFF | TGTGCCAGCAGGCTACTAGCGGGAGTGAAGGAGCAGTTCTTC
TRBD1 | - | TRBJ1-5 | TRBV11-2 | CASSSTDRGSNQPQHF | TGTGCCAGCAGCTCTACGGACAGGGGTAGCAATCAGCCCCAGCATTTT
TRBD1 | - | TRBJ1-2 | TRBV29-1 | CSVEVPTGGGYTF | TGCAGCGTTGAAGTCCCGACAGGGGGTGGCTACACCTTC
TRBD2 | - | TRBJ2-5 | TRBV5-6 | CASSLGGLAMGFETQYF | TGTGCCAGCAGCTTGGGGGGACTAGCGATGGGTTTCGAGACCCAGTACTTC
- | - | TRBJ1-5 | TRBV18 | CASSPVYSNQPQHF | TGTGCCAGCTCACCGGTTTATAGCAATCAGCCCCAGCATTTT
- | - | TRBJ2-2 | TRBV30 | CAWSSARRAPGELFF | TGTGCCTGGAGTTCAGCCCGGAGGGCCCCCGGGGAGCTGTTTTTT
TRBD1 | - | TRBJ1-2 | TRBV28 | CASSTPGQILDHGYTF | TGTGCCAGCAGTACTCCGGGACAGATACTGGATCATGGCTACACCTTC
- | - | TRBJ1-2 | TRBV4-1 | CASSSPGGVYGYTF | TGCGCCAGCAGCTCCCCTGGGGGCGTCTATGGCTACACCTTC
- | - | TRBJ1-1 | TRBV4-2 | CASSPFTWQMNTEAFF | TGTGCCAGCAGCCCGTTTACATGGCAGATGAACACTGAAGCTTTCTTT
TRBD2 | - | TRBJ2-2 | TRBV5-1 | CASSLAGGAPRTNTGELFF | TGCGCCAGCAGCTTGGCCGGGGGGGCCCCTCGTACGAACACCGGGGAGCTGTTTTTT
- | - | TRBJ1-2 | TRBV6-5 | CASRYTGFGGYTF | TGTGCCAGCAGATATACAGGGTTCGGGGGCTACACCTTC
TRBD1 | once | TRBJ1-2 | TRBV4-3 | CASSQEVAGTGGGQQNGYTF | TGCGCCAGCAGCCAAGAGGTCGCCGGGACAGGGGGCGGACAACAGAATGGCTACACCTTC
TRBD2 | - | TRBJ2-3 | TRBV18 | CASSVGAGGADTQYF | TGTGCCAGCTCAGTCGGAGCGGGGGGGGCGGATACGCAGTATTTT
- | - | TRBJ1-1 | TRBV18 | CASSPFDSNTEAFF | TGTGCCAGCTCACCATTTGATTCTAACACTGAAGCTTTCTTT
TRBD1 | - | TRBJ2-5 | TRBV5-4 | CASSLGGQGRETQYF | TGTGCCAGCAGCTTGGGCGGACAGGGAAGAGAGACCCAGTACTTC
- | once | TRBJ1-5 | TRBV6-1 | CASSEAHNFPSNQPQHF | TGTGCCAGCAGTGAAGCTCACAATTTTCCCTCCAATCAGCCCCAGCATTTT
- | - | TRBJ1-2 | TRBV6-6 | CASSYDSSYGYTF | TGTGCCAGCAGTTATGACAGTAGCTATGGCTACACCTTC
TRBD1 | - | TRBJ2-3 | TRBV19 | CASSADRGHTDTQYF | TGTGCCAGTAGCGCTGACAGGGGCCACACAGATACGCAGTATTTT
TRBD2 | - | TRBJ2-7 | TRBV7-9 | CASSLALAGSSYEQYF | TGTGCCAGCAGTTTAGCACTAGCGGGGAGCTCCTACGAGCAGTACTTC
- | - | TRBJ2-3 | TRBV5-1 | CASTGPLGAGTDTQYF | TGCGCCAGCACCGGACCCCTAGGGGCTGGCACAGATACGCAGTATTTT
- | - | TRBJ1-6 | TRBV11-2 | CASGVESYNSPLHF | TGTGCCAGCGGGGTTGAGTCCTATAATTCACCCCTCCACTTT
- | - | TRBJ2-3 | TRBV1 | CTSSPKSGFSATSTDTQYF | TGCACCAGCAGCCCCAAATCGGGCTTTAGCGCGACTAGCACAGATACGCAGTATTTT
- | - | TRBJ2-7 | TRBV9 | CASSVGADGAYEQYF | TGTGCCAGCAGCGTCGGGGCAGATGGGGCCTACGAGCAGTACTTC
TRBD1 | - | TRBJ1-1 | TRBV10-2 | CASSEPPRGVTMNTEAFF | TGCGCCAGCAGTGAGCCCCCCAGGGGGGTTACCATGAACACTGAAGCTTTCTTT
TRBD1 | - | TRBJ1-4 | TRBV5-1 | CASSLGQGATNEKLFF | TGCGCCAGCAGCTTGGGGCAGGGGGCCACTAATGAAAAACTGTTTTTT
- | once | TRBJ2-7 | TRBV10-1 | CASLGAKLSYEQYF | TGCGCCAGCCTCGGGGCCAAACTTAGCTACGAGCAGTACTTC
- | once | TRBJ1-6 | TRBV5-6 | CASSVSGSVGSPLHF | TGTGCCAGCAGCGTGTCAGGATCAGTAGGCTCACCCCTCCACTTT
TRBD2 | - | TRBJ2-7 | TRBV19 | CASSGGDSGIGSYEQYF | TGTGCCAGTAGTGGAGGGGATAGCGGGATAGGCTCCTACGAGCAGTACTTC
TRBD2 | - | TRBJ2-2 | TRBV5-6 | CASSLVRAGGVALAELFF | TGTGCCAGCAGCTTGGTGCGGGCTGGGGGGGTTGCGCTTGCGGAGCTGTTTTTT
- | few | TRBJ1-1 | TRBV28 | CASQGTGPAFF | TGTGCCAGCCAGGGCACCGGGCCAGCTTTCTTT
TRBD2 | - | TRBJ2-7 | TRBV30 | CAWSVLGLAGANEQYF | TGTGCCTGGAGTGTACTGGGACTAGCGGGAGCGAACGAGCAGTACTTC
- | once | TRBJ1-2 | TRBV5-4 | CASSLEQGSYGYTF | TGTGCCAGCAGCTTGGAACAGGGAAGCTATGGCTACACCTTC
TRBD2 | few | TRBJ2-2 | TRBV19 | CASNGLAGPSNTGELFF | TGTGCCAGTAATGGACTAGCGGGACCTTCGAACACCGGGGAGCTGTTTTTT
- | - | TRBJ1-5 | TRBV30 | CAWSVGQLNQPQHF | TGTGCCTGGAGTGTAGGACAGCTAAATCAGCCCCAGCATTTT
- | - | TRBJ2-4 | TRBV18 | CASSPGLKNIQYF | TGTGCCAGCTCACCGGGACTGAAAAACATTCAGTACTTC
- | - | TRBJ2-4 | TRBV18 | CASSGQGGVAKNIQYF | TGTGCCAGCTCAGGACAGGGAGGGGTAGCCAAAAACATTCAGTACTTC
- | - | TRBJ2-3 | TRBV4-3 | CASSQEGEGTADTQYF | TGCGCCAGCAGCCAAGAAGGGGAAGGGACGGCAGATACGCAGTATTTT
- | - | TRBJ1-6 | TRBV11-2 | CASSLLTDSSYNSPLHF | TGTGCCAGCAGCTTACTAACGGATAGCTCCTATAATTCACCCCTCCACTTT
- | - | TRBJ1-2 | TRBV29-1 | CSVEGFDRNYGYTF | TGCAGCGTTGAAGGTTTTGACAGAAACTATGGCTACACCTTC
TRBD1 | - | TRBJ2-2 | TRBV30 | CAWSGGQGPSGELFF | TGTGCCTGGAGCGGGGGACAGGGTCCTTCCGGGGAGCTGTTTTTT
- | - | TRBJ2-7 | TRBV9 | CASSPGGASYEQYF | TGTGCCAGCAGCCCCGGGGGCGCCTCCTACGAGCAGTACTTC
- | - | TRBJ2-2 | TRBV14 | CASSQDGTLRELFF | TGTGCCAGCAGCCAAGATGGGACCTTGAGGGAGCTGTTTTTT
- | - | TRBJ2-3 | TRBV19 | CASSIFPGSSTDTQYF | TGTGCCAGTAGTATTTTTCCGGGGTCTAGCACAGATACGCAGTATTTT
- | - | TRBJ2-5 | TRBV18 | CASSPLPGEETQYF | TGTGCCAGCTCACCACTTCCCGGGGAAGAGACCCAGTACTTC